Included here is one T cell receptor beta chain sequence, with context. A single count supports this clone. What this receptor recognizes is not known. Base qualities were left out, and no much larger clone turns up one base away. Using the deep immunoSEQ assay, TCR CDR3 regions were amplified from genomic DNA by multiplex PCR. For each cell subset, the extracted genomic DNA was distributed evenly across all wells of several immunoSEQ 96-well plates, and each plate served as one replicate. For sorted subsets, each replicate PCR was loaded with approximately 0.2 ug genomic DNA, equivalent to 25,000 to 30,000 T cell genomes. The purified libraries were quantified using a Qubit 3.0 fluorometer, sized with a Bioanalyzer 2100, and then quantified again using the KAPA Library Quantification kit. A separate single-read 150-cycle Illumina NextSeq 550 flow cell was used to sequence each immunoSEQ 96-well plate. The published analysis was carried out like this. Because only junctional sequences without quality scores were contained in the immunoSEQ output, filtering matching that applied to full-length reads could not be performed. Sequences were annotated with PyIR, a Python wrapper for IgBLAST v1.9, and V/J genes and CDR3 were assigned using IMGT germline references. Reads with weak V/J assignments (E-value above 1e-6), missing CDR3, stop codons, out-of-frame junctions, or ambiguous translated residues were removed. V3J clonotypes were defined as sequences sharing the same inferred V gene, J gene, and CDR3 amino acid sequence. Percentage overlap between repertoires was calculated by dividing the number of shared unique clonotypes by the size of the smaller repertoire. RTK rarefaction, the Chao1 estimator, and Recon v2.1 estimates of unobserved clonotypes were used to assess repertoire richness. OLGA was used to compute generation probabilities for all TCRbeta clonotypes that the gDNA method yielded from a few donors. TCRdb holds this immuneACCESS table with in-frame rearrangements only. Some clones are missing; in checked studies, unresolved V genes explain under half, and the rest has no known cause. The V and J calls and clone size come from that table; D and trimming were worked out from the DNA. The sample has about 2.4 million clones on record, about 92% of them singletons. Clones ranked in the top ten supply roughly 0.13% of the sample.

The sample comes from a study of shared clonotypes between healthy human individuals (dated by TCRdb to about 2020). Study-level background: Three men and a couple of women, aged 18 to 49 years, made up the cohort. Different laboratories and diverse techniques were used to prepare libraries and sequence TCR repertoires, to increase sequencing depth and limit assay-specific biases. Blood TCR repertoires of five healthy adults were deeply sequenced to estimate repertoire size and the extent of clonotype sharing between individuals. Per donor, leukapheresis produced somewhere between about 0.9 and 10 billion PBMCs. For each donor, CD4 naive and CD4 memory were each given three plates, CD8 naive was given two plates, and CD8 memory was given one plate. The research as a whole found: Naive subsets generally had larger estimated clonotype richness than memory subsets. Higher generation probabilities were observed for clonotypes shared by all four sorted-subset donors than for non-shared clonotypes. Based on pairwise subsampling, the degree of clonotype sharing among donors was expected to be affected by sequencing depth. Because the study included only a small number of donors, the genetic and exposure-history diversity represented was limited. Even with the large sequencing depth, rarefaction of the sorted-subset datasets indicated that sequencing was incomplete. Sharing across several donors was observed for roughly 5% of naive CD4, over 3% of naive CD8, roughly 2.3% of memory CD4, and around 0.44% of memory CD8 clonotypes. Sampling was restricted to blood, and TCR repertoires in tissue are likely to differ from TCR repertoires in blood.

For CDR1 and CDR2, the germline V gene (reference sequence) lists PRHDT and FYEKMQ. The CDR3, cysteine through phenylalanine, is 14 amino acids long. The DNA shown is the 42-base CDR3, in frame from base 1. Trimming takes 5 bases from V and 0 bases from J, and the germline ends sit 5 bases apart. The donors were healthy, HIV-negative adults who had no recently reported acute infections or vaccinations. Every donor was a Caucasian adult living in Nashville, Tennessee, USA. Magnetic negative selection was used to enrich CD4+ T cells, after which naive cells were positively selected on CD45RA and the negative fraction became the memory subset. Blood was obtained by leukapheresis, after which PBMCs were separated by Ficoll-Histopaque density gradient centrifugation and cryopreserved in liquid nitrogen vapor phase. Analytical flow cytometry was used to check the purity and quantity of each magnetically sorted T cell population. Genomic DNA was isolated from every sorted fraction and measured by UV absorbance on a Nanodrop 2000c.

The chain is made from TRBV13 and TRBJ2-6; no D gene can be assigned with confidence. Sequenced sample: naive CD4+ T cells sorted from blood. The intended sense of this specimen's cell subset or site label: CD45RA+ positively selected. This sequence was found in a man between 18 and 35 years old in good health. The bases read TGTGCCAGCAGCCCTACCTCTGGGGCCAACGTCCTGACTTTC. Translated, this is CASSPTSGANVLTF.